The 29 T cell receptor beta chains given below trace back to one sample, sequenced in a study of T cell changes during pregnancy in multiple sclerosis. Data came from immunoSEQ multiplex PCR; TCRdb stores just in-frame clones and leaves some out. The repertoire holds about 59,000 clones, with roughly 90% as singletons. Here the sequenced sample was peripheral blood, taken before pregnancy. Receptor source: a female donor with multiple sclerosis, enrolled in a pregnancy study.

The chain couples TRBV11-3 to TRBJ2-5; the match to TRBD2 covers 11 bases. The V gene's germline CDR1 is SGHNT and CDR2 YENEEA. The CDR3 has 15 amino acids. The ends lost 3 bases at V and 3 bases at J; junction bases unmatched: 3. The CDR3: CASSLGLAEEETQYF. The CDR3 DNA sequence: TGTGCCAGCAGCTTGGGACTAGCGGAGGAAGAGACCCAGTACTTC.

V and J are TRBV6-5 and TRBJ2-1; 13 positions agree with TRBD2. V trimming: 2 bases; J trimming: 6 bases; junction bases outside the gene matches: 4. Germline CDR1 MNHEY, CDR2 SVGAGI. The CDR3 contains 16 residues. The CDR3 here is CASSYRTSGGFNEQFF. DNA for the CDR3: TGTGCCAGCAGTTACCGGACTAGCGGGGGCTTCAATGAGCAGTTCTTC.

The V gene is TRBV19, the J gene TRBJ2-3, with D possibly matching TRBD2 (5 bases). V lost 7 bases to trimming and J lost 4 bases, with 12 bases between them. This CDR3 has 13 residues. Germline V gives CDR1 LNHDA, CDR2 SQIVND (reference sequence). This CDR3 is CASKKAGPDTQYF. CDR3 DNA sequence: TGTGCCAGTAAAAAGGCGGGCCCAGATACGCAGTATTTT.

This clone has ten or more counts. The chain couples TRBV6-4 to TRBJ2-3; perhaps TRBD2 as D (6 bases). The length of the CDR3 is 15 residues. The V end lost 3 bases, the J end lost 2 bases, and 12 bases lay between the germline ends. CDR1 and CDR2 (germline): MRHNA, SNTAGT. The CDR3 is CASSEQTSPTDTQYF. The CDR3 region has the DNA TGTGCCAGCAGTGAACAGACTAGTCCCACAGATACGCAGTATTTT.

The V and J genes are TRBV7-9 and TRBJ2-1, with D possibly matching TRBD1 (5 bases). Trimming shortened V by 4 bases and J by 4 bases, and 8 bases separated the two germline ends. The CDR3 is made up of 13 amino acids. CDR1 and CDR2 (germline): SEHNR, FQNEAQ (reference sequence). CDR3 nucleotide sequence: TGTGCCAGCAGCTCTACAGGATACAATGAGCAGTTCTTC. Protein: CASSSTGYNEQFF.

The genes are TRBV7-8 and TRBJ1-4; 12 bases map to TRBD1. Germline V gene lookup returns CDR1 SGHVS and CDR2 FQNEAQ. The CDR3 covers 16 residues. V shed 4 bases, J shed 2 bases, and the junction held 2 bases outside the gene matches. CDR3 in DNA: TGTGCCAGCAGCTGGGACAGGGGGCCCACTAATGAAAAACTGTTTTTT. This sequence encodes CASSWDRGPTNEKLFF.

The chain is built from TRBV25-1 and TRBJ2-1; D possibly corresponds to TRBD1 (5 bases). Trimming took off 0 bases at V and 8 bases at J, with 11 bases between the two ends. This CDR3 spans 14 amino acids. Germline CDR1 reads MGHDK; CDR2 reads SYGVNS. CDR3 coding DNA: TGTGCCAGCAGTGAATATACAGGTACTTATGAGCAGTTCTTC. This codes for CASSEYTGTYEQFF.

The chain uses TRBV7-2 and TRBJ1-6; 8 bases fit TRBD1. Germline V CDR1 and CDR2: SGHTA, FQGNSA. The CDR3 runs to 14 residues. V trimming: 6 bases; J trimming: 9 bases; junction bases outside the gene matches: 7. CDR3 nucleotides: TGTGCCAGCAGATCAGACAGGGGCGGTTCACCCCTCCACTTT. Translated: CASRSDRGGSPLHF.

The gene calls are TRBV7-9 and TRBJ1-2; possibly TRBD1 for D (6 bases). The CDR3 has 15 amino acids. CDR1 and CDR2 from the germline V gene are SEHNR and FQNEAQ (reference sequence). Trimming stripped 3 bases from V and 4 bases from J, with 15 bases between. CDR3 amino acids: CASSFGQGLSYGYTF. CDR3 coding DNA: TGTGCCAGCAGCTTCGGGCAGGGGTTATCCTATGGCTACACCTTC. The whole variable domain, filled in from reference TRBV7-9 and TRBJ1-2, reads DTGVSQNPRHKITKRGQNVTFRCDPISEHNRLYWYRQTLGQGPEFLTYFQNEAQLEKSRLLSDRFSAERPKGSFSTLEIQRTEQGDSAMYLCASSFGQGLSYGYTFGSGTRLTVV.

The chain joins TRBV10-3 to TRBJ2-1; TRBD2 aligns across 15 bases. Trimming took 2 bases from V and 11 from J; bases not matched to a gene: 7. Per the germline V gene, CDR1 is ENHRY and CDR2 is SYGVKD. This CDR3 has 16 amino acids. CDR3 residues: CAISEGGLAGGPKQFF. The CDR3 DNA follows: TGTGCCATCAGTGAGGGAGGACTAGCGGGGGGGCCGAAGCAGTTCTTC.

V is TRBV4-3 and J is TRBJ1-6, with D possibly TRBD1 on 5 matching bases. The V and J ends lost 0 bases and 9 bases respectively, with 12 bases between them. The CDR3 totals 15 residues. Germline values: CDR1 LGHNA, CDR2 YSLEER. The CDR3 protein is CASSQDQGSGSPLHF. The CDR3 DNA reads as TGCGCCAGCAGCCAAGATCAGGGCTCCGGTTCACCCCTCCACTTT.

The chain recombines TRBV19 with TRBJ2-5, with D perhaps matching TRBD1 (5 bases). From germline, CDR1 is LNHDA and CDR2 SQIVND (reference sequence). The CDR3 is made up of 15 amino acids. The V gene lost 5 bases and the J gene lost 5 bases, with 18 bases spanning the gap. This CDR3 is CASSSPAGRRETQYF. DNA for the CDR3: TGTGCCAGTAGTTCCCCCGCAGGGCGCCGGGAGACCCAGTACTTC.

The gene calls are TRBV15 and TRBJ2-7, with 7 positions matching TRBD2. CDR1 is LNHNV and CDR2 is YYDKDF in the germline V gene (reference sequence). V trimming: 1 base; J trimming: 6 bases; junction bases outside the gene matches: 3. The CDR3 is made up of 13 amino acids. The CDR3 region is CATSRAGGTEQYF. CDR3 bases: TGTGCCACCAGCAGAGCGGGGGGAACCGAGCAGTACTTC. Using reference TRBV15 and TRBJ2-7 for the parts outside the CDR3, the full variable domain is DAMVIQNPRYQVTQFGKPVTLSCSQTLNHNVMYWYQQKSSQAPKLLFHYYDKDFNNEADTPDNFQSRRPNTSFCFLDIRSPGLGDTAMYLCATSRAGGTEQYFGPGTRLTVT.

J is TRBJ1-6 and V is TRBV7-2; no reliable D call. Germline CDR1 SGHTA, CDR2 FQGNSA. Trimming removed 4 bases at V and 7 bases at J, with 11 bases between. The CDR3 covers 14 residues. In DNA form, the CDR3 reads TGTGCCAGCAGCTCCCCAATCCCAAATTCACCCCTCCACTTT. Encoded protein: CASSSPIPNSPLHF.

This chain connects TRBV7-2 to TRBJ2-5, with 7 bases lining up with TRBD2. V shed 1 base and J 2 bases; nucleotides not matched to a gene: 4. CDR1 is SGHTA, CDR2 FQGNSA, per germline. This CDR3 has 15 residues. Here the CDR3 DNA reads TGTGCCAGCAGCTTAGTCTTGCGGGGGCAAGAGACCCAGTACTTC. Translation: CASSLVLRGQETQYF.

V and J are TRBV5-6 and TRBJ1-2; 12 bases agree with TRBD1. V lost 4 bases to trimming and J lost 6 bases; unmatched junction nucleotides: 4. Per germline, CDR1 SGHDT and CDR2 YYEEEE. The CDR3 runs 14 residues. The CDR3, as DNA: TGTGCCAGCAGCCTGGGACAGGGGGCGGATGGCTACACCTTC. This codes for CASSLGQGADGYTF.

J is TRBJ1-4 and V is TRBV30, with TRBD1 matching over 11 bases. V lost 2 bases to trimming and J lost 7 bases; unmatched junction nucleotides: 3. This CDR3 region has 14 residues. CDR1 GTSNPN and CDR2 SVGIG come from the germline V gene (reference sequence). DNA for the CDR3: TGTGCCTGGAGTTTCGGGACAGGGGGTGAAAAACTGTTTTTT. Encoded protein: CAWSFGTGGEKLFF.

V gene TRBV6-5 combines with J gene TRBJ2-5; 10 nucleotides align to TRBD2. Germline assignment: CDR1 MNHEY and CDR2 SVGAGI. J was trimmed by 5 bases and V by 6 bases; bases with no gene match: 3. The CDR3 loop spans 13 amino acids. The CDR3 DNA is TGTGCCAGCAGGCCTAGCGGGGGTGAGACCCAGTACTTC. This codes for CASRPSGGETQYF.

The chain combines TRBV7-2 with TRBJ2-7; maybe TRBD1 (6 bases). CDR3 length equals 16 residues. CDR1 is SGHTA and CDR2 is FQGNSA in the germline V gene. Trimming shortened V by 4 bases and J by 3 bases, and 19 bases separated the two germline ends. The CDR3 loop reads CASSSGVRGSYYEQYF. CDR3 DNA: TGTGCCAGCAGCTCCGGGGTGAGGGGGAGTTACTACGAGCAGTACTTC.

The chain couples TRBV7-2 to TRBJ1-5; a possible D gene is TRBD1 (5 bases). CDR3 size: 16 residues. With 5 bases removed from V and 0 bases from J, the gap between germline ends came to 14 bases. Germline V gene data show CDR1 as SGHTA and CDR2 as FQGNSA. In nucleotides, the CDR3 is TGTGCCAGCAGCCCCATTTCGACAGTTAGCAATCAGCCCCAGCATTTT. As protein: CASSPISTVSNQPQHF.

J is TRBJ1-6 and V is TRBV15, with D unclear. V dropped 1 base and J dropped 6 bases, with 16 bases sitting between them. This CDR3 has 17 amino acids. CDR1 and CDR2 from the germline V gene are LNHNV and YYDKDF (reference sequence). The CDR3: CATSRAPTGFSNSPLHF. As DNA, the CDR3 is TGTGCCACCAGCAGAGCCCCGACGGGATTCAGTAATTCACCCCTCCACTTT.

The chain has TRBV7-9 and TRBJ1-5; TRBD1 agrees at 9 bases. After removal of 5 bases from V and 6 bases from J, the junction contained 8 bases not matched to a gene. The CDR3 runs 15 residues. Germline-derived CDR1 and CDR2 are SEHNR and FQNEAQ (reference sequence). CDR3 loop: CASSPSGQGTQPQHF. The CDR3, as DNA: TGTGCCAGCAGCCCCAGCGGACAGGGGACTCAGCCCCAGCATTTT. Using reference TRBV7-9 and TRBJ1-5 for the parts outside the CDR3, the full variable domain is DTGVSQNPRHKITKRGQNVTFRCDPISEHNRLYWYRQTLGQGPEFLTYFQNEAQLEKSRLLSDRFSAERPKGSFSTLEIQRTEQGDSAMYLCASSPSGQGTQPQHFGDGTRLSIL.

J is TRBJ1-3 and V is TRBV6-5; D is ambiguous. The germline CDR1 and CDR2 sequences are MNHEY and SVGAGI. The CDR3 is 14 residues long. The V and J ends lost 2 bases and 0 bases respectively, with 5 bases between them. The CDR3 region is CASSYEFSGNTIYF. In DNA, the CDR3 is TGTGCCAGCAGTTACGAGTTCTCTGGAAACACCATATATTTT.

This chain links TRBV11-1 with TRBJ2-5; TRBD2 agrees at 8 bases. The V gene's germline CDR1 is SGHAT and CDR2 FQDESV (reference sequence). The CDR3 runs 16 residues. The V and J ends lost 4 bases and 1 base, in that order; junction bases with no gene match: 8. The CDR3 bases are TGTGCCAGCAGCTCGGGCGACGGGGGGGCCCAAGAGACCCAGTACTTC. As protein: CASSSGDGGAQETQYF.

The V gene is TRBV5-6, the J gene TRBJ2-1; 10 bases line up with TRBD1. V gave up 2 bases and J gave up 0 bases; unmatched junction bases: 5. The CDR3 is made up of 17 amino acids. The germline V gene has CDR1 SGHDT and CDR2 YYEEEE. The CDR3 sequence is CASSFDRGLSSYNEQFF. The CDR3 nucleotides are TGTGCCAGCAGCTTCGACAGGGGGCTCAGCTCCTACAATGAGCAGTTCTTC.

CDR3 nucleotide sequence: TGTGCCAGCAGGGGACAGGGGGTAGTATATGAGCAGTTCTTC. Its translation: CASRGQGVVYEQFF. The chain recombines TRBV28 with TRBJ2-1; TRBD1 agrees at 11 bases. The ends lost 6 bases at V and 8 bases at J; junction bases unmatched: 6. The CDR3 consists of 14 residues. In germline, CDR1 is MDHEN, CDR2 SYDVKM. Variable domain in full (rest from reference TRBV28 and TRBJ2-1): DVKVTQSSRYLVKRTGEKVFLECVQDMDHENMFWYRQDPGLGLRLIYFSYDVKMKEKGDIPEGYSVSREKKERFSLILESASTNQTSMYLCASRGQGVVYEQFFGPGTRLTVL.

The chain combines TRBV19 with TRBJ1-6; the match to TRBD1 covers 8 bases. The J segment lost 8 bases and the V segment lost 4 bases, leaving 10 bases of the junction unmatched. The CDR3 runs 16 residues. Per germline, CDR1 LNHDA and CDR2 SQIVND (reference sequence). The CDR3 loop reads CASSTPGQAAYSPLHF. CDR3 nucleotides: TGTGCCAGTAGTACACCGGGACAGGCAGCATATTCACCCCTCCACTTT.

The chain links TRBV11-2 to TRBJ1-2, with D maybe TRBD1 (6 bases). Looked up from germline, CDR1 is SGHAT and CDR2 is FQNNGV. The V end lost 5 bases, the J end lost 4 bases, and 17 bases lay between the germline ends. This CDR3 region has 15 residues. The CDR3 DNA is TGTGCCAGCAGCCCCCTGGGGCGGGGGCTCTATGGCTACACCTTC. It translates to CASSPLGRGLYGYTF. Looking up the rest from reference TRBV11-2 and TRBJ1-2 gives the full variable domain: EAGVAQSPRYKIIEKRQSVAFWCNPISGHATLYWYQQILGQGPKLLIQFQNNGVVDDSQLPKDRFSAERLKGVDSTLKIQPAKLEDSAVYLCASSPLGRGLYGYTFGSGTRLTVV.

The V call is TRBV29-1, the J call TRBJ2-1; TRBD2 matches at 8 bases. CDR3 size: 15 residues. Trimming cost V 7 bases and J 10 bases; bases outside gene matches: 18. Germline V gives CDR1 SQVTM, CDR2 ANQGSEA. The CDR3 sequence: CSGKPGGGSNREQFF. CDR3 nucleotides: TGCAGCGGTAAACCGGGGGGGGGTTCCAATCGGGAGCAGTTCTTC.